These 21 T cell receptor beta chains originate from one sample sequenced in a study of cytomegalovirus exposure and HLA in healthy donors. The method was immunoSEQ multiplex PCR; TCRdb's version includes in-frame clones alone and lacks a portion of them. This table has roughly 120,000 clones, 85% to 90% appearing once. The sample was PBMCs. The origin of the receptors is a woman aged 25 to 39 in good health and CMV-seronegative.

The chain carries TRBV5-4 and TRBJ2-5, with D unresolved. From germline, CDR1 is SGHNT and CDR2 YYREEE (reference sequence). The germline V and J ends were trimmed by 1 base and 1 base, with 14 bases remaining between them. The CDR3 is 16 amino acids. CDR3 in DNA: TGTGCCAGCAGCTTGCCACAGCTAATCTCCCAAGAGACCCAGTACTTC. Protein product: CASSLPQLISQETQYF.

The chain has TRBV19 and TRBJ1-2; D might be TRBD1 (5 bases). Trimming cost V 5 bases and J 2 bases, with 6 bases left between them. Germline-derived CDR1 and CDR2 are LNHDA and SQIVND (reference sequence). The CDR3 is 12 amino acids. This chain's CDR3 is CASSPGNYGYTF. The CDR3 DNA follows: TGTGCCAGTAGTCCAGGGAACTATGGCTACACCTTC.

V gene TRBV5-1 combines with J gene TRBJ1-5; no reliable D call. Trimming removed 0 bases at V and 5 bases at J, with 6 bases between. The CDR3 has 13 residues. Germline V gene data show CDR1 as SGHRS and CDR2 as YFSETQ. This CDR3 reads CASSLGTDQPQHF. The CDR3, as DNA: TGCGCCAGCAGCTTGGGGACTGATCAGCCCCAGCATTTT.

The chain's CDR3 is CASSVVRDRGYRTEAFF. The CDR3 DNA sequence: TGTGCCAGCAGTGTAGTAAGGGACAGGGGGTATCGCACTGAAGCTTTCTTT. This chain joins TRBV2 and TRBJ1-1, with 11 bases that match TRBD1. The trim removed 4 bases at V and 4 bases at J, leaving 11 bases unmatched. The CDR3 runs to 17 residues. Germline lookup yields CDR1 SNHLY and CDR2 FYNNEI.

This chain joins TRBV11-2 and TRBJ1-1, with D uncertain. The CDR3 spans 15 residues. V lost 5 bases and J lost 4, with 17 bases in between. The germline V gene has CDR1 SGHAT and CDR2 FQNNGV. The CDR3 protein is CASSLNLGSGTEAFF. The CDR3 DNA is TGTGCCAGCAGCCTCAATCTCGGGTCGGGCACTGAAGCTTTCTTT.

The rearrangement links TRBV28 to TRBJ2-7; 9 positions agree with TRBD1. Germline values: CDR1 MDHEN, CDR2 SYDVKM. Trimming removed 4 bases from V and 5 bases from J; junction bases left unmatched: 9. CDR3 size: 15 residues. The CDR3 is CASSSPGQGSHEQYF. CDR3 DNA: TGTGCCAGCAGTTCACCGGGACAGGGCAGTCACGAGCAGTACTTC.

The chain joins TRBV30 to TRBJ2-3, with 15 bases aligning to TRBD2. CDR1 is GTSNPN and CDR2 is SVGIG in the germline V gene (reference sequence). V was pared by 3 bases and J by 6 bases, with 7 bases of the junction left unmatched. This CDR3 spans 16 amino acids. This CDR3 is CAWRLGTSGGRDTQYF. CDR3 bases: TGTGCCTGGAGGTTAGGGACTAGCGGGGGGAGGGATACGCAGTATTTT. Together with reference TRBV30 and TRBJ2-3, the CDR3 gives the full variable domain: SQTIHQWPATLVQPVGSPLSLECTVEGTSNPNLYWYRQAAGRGLQLLFYSVGIGQISSEVPQNLSASRPQDRQFILSSKKLLLSDSGFYLCAWRLGTSGGRDTQYFGPGTRLTVL.

The chain has TRBV30 and TRBJ2-7, with TRBD1 matching 8 bases. CDR1 and CDR2 (germline): GTSNPN, SVGIG (reference sequence). The J segment lost 1 base and the V segment lost 8 bases, leaving 7 bases of the junction unmatched. The CDR3 has 13 residues. The CDR3 reads CAGRDRSSYEQYF. The DNA for the CDR3 is TGTGCCGGCCGGGACAGGTCATCCTACGAGCAGTACTTC.

In DNA, the CDR3 is TGTGCCACCAGCAGAGCCCTAGCTTCCTACGAGCAGTACTTC. Translating it yields CATSRALASYEQYF. V usage is TRBV15 and J usage is TRBJ2-7; D is possibly TRBD2 (5 bases). The CDR3 is 14 amino acids. Per the germline V gene, CDR1 is LNHNV and CDR2 is YYDKDF (reference sequence). With 1 base removed from V and 1 base from J, the gap between germline ends came to 8 bases.

V usage is TRBV7-2 and J usage is TRBJ2-7, with D uncertain. Germline-derived CDR1 and CDR2 are SGHTA and FQGNSA. V lost 5 bases and J lost 6, with 17 bases in between. CDR3 size: 14 residues. For the CDR3, the DNA is TGTGCCAGCAGCCCCCTTACCGGTCTCCTCGAGCAGTACTTC. Its translation: CASSPLTGLLEQYF.

This sequence joins TRBV7-2 and TRBJ2-2; D possibly corresponds to TRBD2 (6 bases). CDR1 and CDR2 (germline): SGHTA, FQGNSA. The CDR3 sequence is 18 residues long. V gave up 1 base and J gave up 6 bases, with 21 bases separating them. Here the CDR3 DNA reads TGTGCCAGCAGCTTAGGGTGGGGCAGGAGGGTAAGAGCCGGGGAGCTGTTTTTT. It translates to CASSLGWGRRVRAGELFF.

The CDR3 spells CASSFLFPDRGKVPGEQFF. In DNA, the CDR3 is TGTGCCAGCAGCTTCCTATTCCCAGACAGGGGTAAAGTGCCCGGTGAGCAGTTCTTC. This chain uses TRBV12-1 with TRBJ2-1; no DNA check was done on the table's D call, TRBD1. TRBV12-1 is tagged as a pseudogene. This CDR3 comprises 19 residues.

This chain links TRBV7-9 with TRBJ2-5; 11 bases are a match to TRBD2. The CDR3 is 15 residues long. J was trimmed by 2 bases and V by 3 bases; bases with no gene match: 2. The germline gives CDR1 SEHNR, CDR2 FQNEAQ (reference sequence). The CDR3 nucleotides are TGTGCCAGCAGCTTCCTAGCGGGGGGTCAAGAGACCCAGTACTTC. Its translation is CASSFLAGGQETQYF.

This chain links TRBV5-1 with TRBJ2-7, with D unresolved. V dropped 3 bases and J dropped 12 bases, with 13 bases sitting between them. Per the germline V gene, CDR1 is SGHRS and CDR2 is YFSETQ. The CDR3 covers 11 residues. The CDR3 sequence is CASSSDRGRYF. CDR3 DNA: TGCGCCAGCAGCTCGGATAGAGGCCGGTACTTC. The entire variable domain, with the rest obtained from reference TRBV5-1 and TRBJ2-7, is as follows: KAGVTQTPRYLIKTRGQQVTLSCSPISGHRSVSWYQQTPGQGLQFLFEYFSETQRNKGNFPGRFSGRQFSNSRSEMNVSTLELGDSALYLCASSSDRGRYFGPGTRLTVT.

The rearrangement links TRBV18 to TRBJ2-5; 7 bases line up with TRBD1. V dropped 1 base and J dropped 4; count of bases not matched to a gene: 0. CDR3 size: 13 residues. Germline V gene sequence: CDR1 KGHSH, CDR2 LQKENI. The CDR3 spells CASSPQGAETQYF. CDR3 coding DNA: TGTGCCAGCTCACCACAGGGGGCAGAGACCCAGTACTTC.

The rearrangement links TRBV12-5 to TRBJ1-6, with D possibly being TRBD1 (5 bases). V was shortened by 5 bases and J by 6 bases, with 14 bases between the two germline ends. Germline-derived CDR1 and CDR2 are LGHNT and FRNRAP. The CDR3 loop spans 15 amino acids. The CDR3: CASGPEGGANSPLHF. DNA for the CDR3: TGTGCTAGTGGTCCTGAAGGAGGGGCTAATTCACCCCTCCACTTT.

This CDR3 is CASSLRSGQGRRVSGNTIYF. The CDR3 nucleotides are TGTGCCAGCAGTCTTAGATCGGGACAGGGAAGGAGGGTCTCTGGAAACACCATATATTTT. This sequence joins TRBV28 and TRBJ1-3, with 9 bases aligning to TRBD1. V gave up 5 bases and J gave up 0 bases; unmatched junction bases: 17. The CDR3 totals 20 residues. Germline V gene sequence: CDR1 MDHEN, CDR2 SYDVKM.

The genes are TRBV6-5 and TRBJ2-4, with TRBD1 matching 10 bases. V was pared by 0 bases and J by 9 bases, with 8 bases of the junction left unmatched. This CDR3 is 16 amino acids long. Germline values: CDR1 MNHEY, CDR2 SVGAGI. CDR3 nucleotide sequence: TGTGCCAGCAGTTACTCGGGCGGGACAGGGGCGCGCATTCAGTACTTC. The encoded protein is CASSYSGGTGARIQYF.

This chain connects TRBV2 to TRBJ1-5, with a possible D match to TRBD1 (5 bases). Trimming left V 7 bases short and J 0 bases short, with 13 bases between. The CDR3 extends over 15 amino acids. Germline lookup yields CDR1 SNHLY and CDR2 FYNNEI. The CDR3, as DNA: TGTGCCAGCATGCCGGGGGGATATAGCAATCAGCCCCAGCATTTT. Amino acid sequence: CASMPGGYSNQPQHF.

The CDR3 reads CAISGHLTSGGASYEQYF. Written as DNA, the CDR3 is TGTGCCATCAGTGGCCACCTTACTAGCGGGGGGGCTTCCTACGAGCAGTACTTC. The genes are TRBV10-3 and TRBJ2-7, with 13 bases aligning to TRBD2. This CDR3 has 18 amino acids. From germline, CDR1 is ENHRY and CDR2 SYGVKD. The trim removed 4 bases at V and 1 base at J, leaving 10 bases unmatched.

This chain joins TRBV4-2 and TRBJ2-4; D remains unclear. The V gene lost 1 base and the J gene lost 3 bases, with 16 bases spanning the gap. This CDR3 spans 17 amino acids. Germline V gene sequence: CDR1 LGHNA, CDR2 YNFKEQ. The CDR3 reads CASSQARGLTGKNIQYF. The CDR3 DNA is TGTGCCAGCAGCCAAGCCCGAGGTCTCACGGGCAAAAACATTCAGTACTTC.